The subject of this entry is one T cell receptor (beta chain). This specimen belongs to a study of blood T cell repertoires in COVID-19. At the level of the study: The United States, Italy and Spain were the sources of the acute and convalescent COVID-19 samples. PBMCs, B-cell-depleted T cells, or T cells provided the cDNA or gDNA that made up the material.

CDR3 length: 16 residues. Trimming cost V 2 bases and J 4 bases; bases outside gene matches: 5. From germline, CDR1 is SGHVS and CDR2 FQNEAQ. Original processing notes: Amplification with reference gene primers provided the estimates of nucleated cell counts. TCRdb keeps only in-frame clones here, not all; method: immunoSEQ multiplex PCR. The V and J calls and clone size come from that table; D and trimming were worked out from the DNA. The sample yields under 250,000 clones, around nine tenths seen once. This chain uses TRBV7-8 with TRBJ2-1; 10 positions agree with TRBD2. The material sequenced was peripheral blood. The TCR was taken from a man aged 60-69 years who had recovered from COVID-19. CDR3: CASSLTGTSVYNEQFF. As DNA, the CDR3 is TGTGCCAGCAGCTTAACCGGGACTAGCGTATACAATGAGCAGTTCTTC.